This T cell receptor (beta chain) was sequenced in a study of blood T cell repertoires in COVID-19. Germline CDR1 ENHRY, CDR2 SYGVKD. V was cut by 2 bases and J by 4 bases, with 14 bases left in between. This CDR3 spans 15 amino acids. TCRdb keeps only in-frame clones here, not all; method: immunoSEQ multiplex PCR. Of roughly 260,000 clones in the sample, approximately 80% were seen once. The chain joins TRBV10-3 to TRBJ1-2; maybe TRBD1 (5 bases). The sample taken for sequencing was peripheral blood. The source of this sequence is a woman older than 75 with active or convalescent COVID-19. The CDR3 DNA reads as TGTGCCATCAGTGAGATGCCACAGGTCAGCTATGGCTACACCTTC. Translated, it gives CAISEMPQVSYGYTF.